These T cell receptor beta chains were read from a single sample in a study of T cell clones after liver transplantation. Sequencing was performed with immunoSEQ multiplex PCR; in TCRdb, only in-frame clones are kept and a portion is missing. The data contain roughly 120,000 clones, roughly nine tenths of them singletons. Specimen: CD4+ T cells from blood, collected 12 months after liver transplant. All receptors come from a human patient who received a liver transplant. The graft donor may account for some of the T cells. Both conserved end residues are part of each CDR3. Each record gives: clone size, D gene, V gene, CDR3 length, J gene, CDR3 protein, CDR3 DNA. The D gene is left open where the match is weak. The listing skips clone size in some rows; elsewhere it reads once, few, many or a size class.

>few|-|TRBV20-1|10|TRBJ1-2
CSGGPYGYTF
TGCAGTGGCGGGCCTTATGGCTACACCTTC
>-|-|TRBV5-1|14|TRBJ2-5
CASSLAGNEETQYF
TGCGCCAGCAGCTTGGCAGGGAACGAAGAGACCCAGTACTTC
>-|TRBD1|TRBV2|13|TRBJ1-2
CASTGQGASGYTF
TGTGCCAGCACCGGACAGGGGGCGAGTGGCTACACCTTC
>-|-|TRBV30|13|TRBJ2-7
CAWSNGRRYEQYF
TGTGCCTGGAGTAACGGGAGACGGTACGAGCAGTACTTC
>-|-|TRBV7-2|13|TRBJ1-3
CASSPDSGNTIYF
TGTGCCAGCAGCCCTGACAGTGGAAACACCATATATTTT
>few|TRBD2|TRBV9|15|TRBJ2-7
CASSVAALASYEQYF
TGTGCCAGCAGCGTAGCCGCACTAGCGTCCTACGAGCAGTACTTC
>-|TRBD1|TRBV28|13|TRBJ1-5
CATGTGNSQPQHF
TGTGCCACCGGGACAGGGAATTCCCAGCCCCAGCATTTT
>-|TRBD1|TRBV19|14|TRBJ2-3
CASSISAGGDTQYF
TGTGCCAGTAGTATATCGGCAGGGGGAGATACGCAGTATTTT
>-|-|TRBV5-4|14|TRBJ1-5
CASSDTGSNQPQHF
TGTGCCAGCAGCGACACAGGGAGCAATCAGCCCCAGCATTTT
>-|-|TRBV6-1|13|TRBJ2-5
CASGQGGQETQYF
TGTGCCAGCGGCCAAGGGGGGCAAGAGACCCAGTACTTC
>-|TRBD2|TRBV30|10|TRBJ2-1
CACGRDEQFF
TGTGCCTGCGGGAGGGATGAGCAGTTCTTC
>-|TRBD2|TRBV2|14|TRBJ2-5
CASSAGSSGQRGYF
TGTGCCAGCAGTGCGGGATCTAGCGGGCAAAGGGGTTACTTC
>-|-|TRBV29-1|11|TRBJ1-1
CSVLRQVEAFF
TGCAGCGTCCTTAGACAGGTTGAAGCTTTCTTT
>-|TRBD2|TRBV9|15|TRBJ2-5
CASSVGREGVETQYF
TGTGCCAGCAGCGTAGGGCGGGAGGGCGTCGAGACCCAGTACTTC
>once|-|TRBV18|14|TRBJ2-7
CASSPLAVTYEQYF
TGTGCCAGCTCACCACTAGCGGTAACCTACGAGCAGTACTTC
>-|-|TRBV28|15|TRBJ2-7
CASSLFVRGEYEQYF
TGTGCCAGCAGTTTATTTGTCCGTGGGGAATACGAGCAGTACTTC
>-|-|TRBV6-1|10|TRBJ1-1
CASRGTEAFF
TGTGCCAGCAGGGGAACTGAAGCTTTCTTT
>-|-|TRBV2|12|TRBJ2-1
CASNQGYNEQFF
TGTGCCAGCAATCAGGGATACAATGAGCAGTTCTTC
>-|-|TRBV4-1|19|TRBJ2-1
CASSTTPQASAKIGGEQFF
TGCGCCAGCAGTACGACCCCACAGGCTAGCGCCAAGATCGGGGGTGAGCAGTTCTTC
>-|TRBD2|TRBV4-3|17|TRBJ2-3
CASSQDLTSGLSDTQYF
TGCGCCAGCAGCCAAGATCTGACTAGCGGCCTATCAGATACGCAGTATTTT
>-|-|TRBV7-2|14|TRBJ2-7
CASSSRTDSYEQYF
TGTGCCAGCAGCTCTAGGACGGATTCCTACGAGCAGTACTTC
>-|-|TRBV29-1|12|TRBJ2-2
CSVGSNTGELFF
TGCAGCGTTGGGTCCAACACCGGGGAGCTGTTTTTT
>-|-|TRBV28|13|TRBJ1-5
CASRDNSNQPQHF
TGTGCCAGCAGGGACAATAGCAATCAGCCCCAGCATTTT
>-|TRBD2|TRBV19|13|TRBJ2-1
CATKASGIDEQFF
TGTGCCACGAAGGCTAGCGGGATCGATGAGCAGTTCTTC
>-|-|TRBV10-1|12|TRBJ2-5
CASSDTVETQYF
TGCGCCAGCAGTGATACAGTAGAGACCCAGTACTTC
>-|TRBD2|TRBV11-2|15|TRBJ2-1
CASSRSSGRAHEQFF
TGTGCCAGCAGCCGGTCTAGCGGGAGGGCCCATGAGCAGTTCTTC
>-|-|TRBV19|14|TRBJ2-3
CASRGGMSTDTQYF
TGTGCCAGTAGAGGGGGGATGAGCACAGATACGCAGTATTTT
>-|TRBD2|TRBV6-6|16|TRBJ2-3
CASSPKGSGSTDTQYF
TGTGCCAGCAGCCCCAAAGGTAGCGGGAGCACAGATACGCAGTATTTT
>-|-|TRBV27|17|TRBJ1-4
CASSLSGRREGNEKLFF
TGTGCCAGCAGTTTATCTGGCAGGCGGGAGGGCAATGAAAAACTGTTTTTT